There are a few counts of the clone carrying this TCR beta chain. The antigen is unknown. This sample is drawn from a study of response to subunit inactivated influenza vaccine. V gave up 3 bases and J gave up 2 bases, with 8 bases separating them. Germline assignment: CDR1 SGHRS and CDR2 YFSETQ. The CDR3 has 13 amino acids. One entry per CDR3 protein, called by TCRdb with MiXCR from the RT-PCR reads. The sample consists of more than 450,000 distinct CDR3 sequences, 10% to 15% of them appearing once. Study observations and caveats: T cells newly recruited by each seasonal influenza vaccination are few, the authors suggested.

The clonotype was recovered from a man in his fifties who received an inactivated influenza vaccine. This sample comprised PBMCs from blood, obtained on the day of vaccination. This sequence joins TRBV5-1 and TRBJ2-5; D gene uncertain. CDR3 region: CASSSVVQETQYF. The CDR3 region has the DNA TGCGCCAGCAGCTCTGTAGTTCAAGAGACCCAGTACTTC. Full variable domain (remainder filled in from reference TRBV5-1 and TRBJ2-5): KAGVTQTPRYLIKTRGQQVTLSCSPISGHRSVSWYQQTPGQGLQFLFEYFSETQRNKGNFPGRFSGRQFSNSRSEMNVSTLELGDSALYLCASSSVVQETQYFGPGTRLLVL.